This T cell receptor beta chain was observed in a study of blood T cell repertoires in COVID-19. Background on the study: Sites in the United States, Italy and Spain provided acute and convalescent COVID-19 samples. From T cells, B-cell-depleted T cells, or PBMCs came the material, which was cDNA or gDNA.

As handled by the study authors: Estimated nucleated cell counts came from reference gene primer amplification. Data came from immunoSEQ multiplex PCR; TCRdb stores just in-frame clones and leaves some out. V and J calls and clone size are copied from that table; D and trimming were computed from the DNA. The sample includes over 200,000 clones, roughly 90% of them seen just once. Trimming took off 4 bases at V and 5 bases at J, with 13 bases between the two ends. The CDR3 loop spans 13 amino acids. Germline-derived CDR1 and CDR2 are SGHTS and YDEGEE. This chain joins TRBV5-8 and TRBJ2-7; D is possibly TRBD2 (7 bases). The sequencing input was peripheral blood. This TCR derives from a woman between 55 and 75 years old with acute or convalescent COVID-19. The CDR3 loop is CASSLGGLNEQYF. CDR3 DNA sequence: TGTGCCAGCAGCCTCGGGGGGCTGAACGAGCAGTACTTC.